This T cell receptor beta chain was captured by sequencing in a study of molecular identifiers for immune sequencing clone quantification. This CDR3 region has 17 residues. About this clonotype: Its antigen is still unknown. The germline gene is not matched at one end of the junction; a read error may be the cause.

Listed TCR primers and previously described methods were used for bulk TCR libraries. TCRdb analysed the PCR reads with MiXCR anew, one entry per CDR3 protein. The table shows about 640,000 distinct CDR3 sequences, with around 20% occurring only once. Overall study findings and caveats: More than 99% of effector molecules, versus under 1% of naive-cell molecules, belonged to clones above 20 RNA copies.

Source material: naive CD8+ T cells from blood, with Jurkat cell RNA spiked in. The subset denotes: FACS-sorted CD8+CD4-CCR7+CD45RA+ naive T cells. The rearrangement uses TRBV12-3 or TRBV12-4 and TRBJ2-5; D assignment may be TRBD1 or TRBD2 (6 bases each). The clonotype comes from a human donor in good health. Some libraries in this study had Jurkat cell RNA spiked in. CDR3 coding DNA: TGTGCCAGCAGTCCTCTTGGGGTCCGGGGGCTTCAAGAGGCCCAGTACTTC. Amino acid sequence: CASSPLGVRGLQEAQYF.